These T cell receptor beta chains were read from a single sample in a study of blood T cell repertoires in COVID-19. Sequencing was performed with immunoSEQ multiplex PCR; in TCRdb, only in-frame clones are kept and a portion is missing. The table shows fewer than 70,000 clones, with approximately 80% occurring only once. Sample: peripheral blood. All receptors come from a woman older than 75 with acute or convalescent COVID-19. The CDR3 runs from the conserved cysteine through the conserved F or W. Each record gives: clone size, D gene, J gene, V gene, CDR3 protein, CDR3 DNA. D genes are given only for firm matches. Size is stated for part of the rows, as once, few or many counts, or as a class when the clone is expanded.

abundance: -
d_gene: -
j_gene: TRBJ1-1
v_gene: TRBV18
CDR3aa: CASSPLNGNTEAFF
CDR3nt: TGTGCCAGCTCACCTTTGAACGGGAACACTGAAGCTTTCTTT

abundance: -
d_gene: TRBD1
j_gene: TRBJ1-2
v_gene: TRBV19
CDR3aa: CASSRDRGYGYTF
CDR3nt: TGTGCCAGTAGTCGGGACAGGGGCTATGGCTACACCTTC

abundance: -
d_gene: -
j_gene: TRBJ1-5
v_gene: TRBV19
CDR3aa: CASSPYGGLGQPQHF
CDR3nt: TGTGCCAGTAGTCCTTACGGGGGGCTGGGTCAGCCCCAGCATTTT

abundance: few
d_gene: -
j_gene: TRBJ1-5
v_gene: TRBV6-5
CDR3aa: CATATGRTQPQHF
CDR3nt: TGTGCCACCGCCACAGGGCGTACTCAGCCCCAGCATTTT

abundance: -
d_gene: -
j_gene: TRBJ1-1
v_gene: TRBV6-5
CDR3aa: CGSGGRLATEAFF
CDR3nt: TGTGGATCAGGTGGCCGTCTAGCAACTGAAGCTTTCTTT

abundance: -
d_gene: -
j_gene: TRBJ1-1
v_gene: TRBV10-2
CDR3aa: CASSEPAGMYTEAFF
CDR3nt: TGCGCCAGCAGTGAGCCGGCAGGGATGTACACTGAAGCTTTCTTT

abundance: -
d_gene: -
j_gene: TRBJ2-5
v_gene: TRBV6-5
CDR3aa: CASSYGGGRGETQYF
CDR3nt: TGTGCCAGCAGTTACGGGGGGGGCCGGGGAGAGACCCAGTACTTC

abundance: few
d_gene: TRBD1
j_gene: TRBJ1-2
v_gene: TRBV28
CDR3aa: CASGTGFGYTF
CDR3nt: TGTGCCAGCGGGACAGGGTTTGGCTACACCTTC

abundance: -
d_gene: -
j_gene: TRBJ2-1
v_gene: TRBV6-5
CDR3aa: CASSYLRGGGYNEQFF
CDR3nt: TGTGCCAGCAGTTACTTGAGAGGGGGGGGCTACAATGAGCAGTTCTTC

abundance: -
d_gene: -
j_gene: TRBJ1-6
v_gene: TRBV30
CDR3aa: CAWTRSSYNSPLHF
CDR3nt: TGTGCCTGGACTCGGAGCTCCTATAATTCACCCCTCCACTTT

abundance: few
d_gene: -
j_gene: TRBJ1-2
v_gene: TRBV3-1/TRBV3-2
CDR3aa: CASSQDRGRVDYGYTF
CDR3nt: TGTGCCAGCAGCCAAGATCGCGGCAGGGTAGACTATGGCTACACCTTC

abundance: few
d_gene: -
j_gene: TRBJ1-1
v_gene: TRBV7-9
CDR3aa: CASTLLLGMNTEAFF
CDR3nt: TGTGCCAGCACCCTCCTCCTAGGCATGAACACTGAAGCTTTCTTT

abundance: -
d_gene: -
j_gene: TRBJ2-5
v_gene: TRBV27
CDR3aa: CASRVRLGLETQYF
CDR3nt: TGTGCCAGCCGCGTGAGGCTCGGGTTGGAGACCCAGTACTTC

abundance: -
d_gene: -
j_gene: TRBJ1-5
v_gene: TRBV6-6
CDR3aa: CASRRDSGNQPQHF
CDR3nt: TGTGCCAGCAGACGAGACAGCGGCAATCAGCCCCAGCATTTT

abundance: -
d_gene: TRBD1
j_gene: TRBJ1-2
v_gene: TRBV6-1
CDR3aa: CASSEWDSPNYGYTF
CDR3nt: TGTGCCAGCAGTGAATGGGACAGCCCCAACTATGGCTACACCTTC

abundance: -
d_gene: -
j_gene: TRBJ1-4
v_gene: TRBV7-3
CDR3aa: CASRNQGRVREKLFF
CDR3nt: TGTGCCAGCAGAAACCAGGGGCGCGTACGGGAAAAACTGTTTTTT

abundance: once
d_gene: -
j_gene: TRBJ2-1
v_gene: TRBV19
CDR3aa: CASRAPGDWSSYNEQFF
CDR3nt: TGTGCCAGTAGAGCCCCAGGGGATTGGAGCTCCTACAATGAGCAGTTCTTC

abundance: few
d_gene: -
j_gene: TRBJ2-7
v_gene: TRBV21-1
CDR3aa: CASRALTGRSYEQYF
CDR3nt: TGTGCCAGCAGAGCTTTGACAGGTCGCTCCTACGAGCAGTACTTC

abundance: -
d_gene: -
j_gene: TRBJ2-7
v_gene: TRBV6-6
CDR3aa: CASSYGGTYEQYF
CDR3nt: TGTGCCAGCAGTTACGGGGGGACCTACGAGCAGTACTTC

abundance: -
d_gene: -
j_gene: TRBJ1-2
v_gene: TRBV7-9
CDR3aa: CASSLAHKEFGYGYTF
CDR3nt: TGTGCCAGCAGCTTAGCACATAAGGAGTTTGGCTATGGCTACACCTTC

abundance: -
d_gene: -
j_gene: TRBJ1-2
v_gene: TRBV5-1
CDR3aa: CASSWGQAVGYGYTF
CDR3nt: TGCGCCAGCAGCTGGGGCCAGGCCGTTGGCTATGGCTACACCTTC

abundance: -
d_gene: TRBD1
j_gene: TRBJ2-5
v_gene: TRBV6-5
CDR3aa: CASIPHRGEGETQYF
CDR3nt: TGTGCCAGCATCCCGCACAGGGGAGAGGGAGAGACCCAGTACTTC

abundance: -
d_gene: -
j_gene: TRBJ1-2
v_gene: TRBV5-5
CDR3aa: CASSLLLAGNYGYTF
CDR3nt: TGTGCCAGCAGCTTGCTTCTGGCAGGAAACTATGGCTACACCTTC

abundance: -
d_gene: TRBD1
j_gene: TRBJ2-3
v_gene: TRBV2
CDR3aa: CASSPGQGADTQYF
CDR3nt: TGTGCCAGCAGTCCAGGACAGGGGGCAGATACGCAGTATTTT

abundance: few
d_gene: TRBD1
j_gene: TRBJ1-2
v_gene: TRBV3-1/TRBV3-2
CDR3aa: CASSHGDRANGYTF
CDR3nt: TGTGCCAGCAGCCACGGGGACAGGGCCAATGGCTACACCTTC

abundance: medium-sized
d_gene: -
j_gene: TRBJ2-7
v_gene: TRBV6-1
CDR3aa: CASSEGRDREQYF
CDR3nt: TGTGCCAGCAGTGAAGGCAGGGATCGCGAGCAGTACTTC

abundance: -
d_gene: -
j_gene: TRBJ2-2
v_gene: TRBV21-1
CDR3aa: CPSTKKTRQGARTGELFF
CDR3nt: TGTCCCAGCACAAAAAAAACACGACAGGGGGCGAGGACCGGGGAGCTGTTTTTT

abundance: -
d_gene: TRBD2
j_gene: TRBJ2-3
v_gene: TRBV12-3/TRBV12-4
CDR3aa: CASHSGGRDTQYF
CDR3nt: TGTGCCAGCCACAGCGGGGGGAGGGATACGCAGTATTTT

abundance: once
d_gene: TRBD2
j_gene: TRBJ2-1
v_gene: TRBV4-1
CDR3aa: CASSQDTLAGLDNEQFF
CDR3nt: TGCGCCAGCAGCCAAGATACACTAGCGGGGCTAGACAATGAGCAGTTCTTC

abundance: -
d_gene: -
j_gene: TRBJ2-7
v_gene: TRBV10-1
CDR3aa: CASSEAGFDEQYF
CDR3nt: TGCGCCAGCAGTGAAGCAGGGTTCGACGAGCAGTACTTC

abundance: -
d_gene: TRBD1
j_gene: TRBJ2-7
v_gene: TRBV5-1
CDR3aa: CASSLATGTGDYEQYF
CDR3nt: TGCGCCAGCAGCTTGGCCACCGGGACAGGGGACTACGAGCAGTACTTC

abundance: -
d_gene: TRBD1
j_gene: TRBJ2-3
v_gene: TRBV3-1/TRBV3-2
CDR3aa: CASSRGTGRTDTQYF
CDR3nt: TGTGCCAGCAGCCGAGGGACAGGGCGCACAGATACGCAGTATTTT

abundance: -
d_gene: TRBD2
j_gene: TRBJ2-1
v_gene: TRBV28
CDR3aa: CASDTSGGNNEQFF
CDR3nt: TGTGCCAGCGACACTAGCGGGGGAAACAATGAGCAGTTCTTC

abundance: -
d_gene: -
j_gene: TRBJ2-7
v_gene: TRBV6-4
CDR3aa: CASSDEGDPSYEQYF
CDR3nt: TGTGCCAGCAGTGACGAGGGGGATCCCTCCTACGAGCAGTACTTC

abundance: -
d_gene: TRBD1
j_gene: TRBJ1-5
v_gene: TRBV9
CDR3aa: CASSVTGGWGQPQHF
CDR3nt: TGTGCCAGCAGCGTAACAGGGGGTTGGGGTCAGCCCCAGCATTTT

abundance: few
d_gene: -
j_gene: TRBJ1-1
v_gene: TRBV19
CDR3aa: CASSLTWTINTEAFF
CDR3nt: TGTGCCAGTAGTCTAACCTGGACAATAAACACTGAAGCTTTCTTT

abundance: -
d_gene: TRBD1
j_gene: TRBJ1-2
v_gene: TRBV5-1
CDR3aa: CASSFETGDGYTF
CDR3nt: TGCGCCAGCAGCTTCGAGACAGGGGATGGCTACACCTTC

abundance: -
d_gene: TRBD1
j_gene: TRBJ2-7
v_gene: TRBV10-2
CDR3aa: CASSEGQGDPYEQYF
CDR3nt: TGCGCCAGCAGTGAGGGACAGGGGGATCCTTACGAGCAGTACTTC

abundance: -
d_gene: TRBD1
j_gene: TRBJ1-1
v_gene: TRBV4-2
CDR3aa: CASSQGQGEETEAFF
CDR3nt: TGTGCCAGCAGCCAAGGACAGGGGGAAGAGACTGAAGCTTTCTTT

abundance: -
d_gene: -
j_gene: TRBJ1-2
v_gene: TRBV19
CDR3aa: CASSIGVMLSNYGYTF
CDR3nt: TGTGCCAGTAGTATAGGAGTAATGTTATCCAACTATGGCTACACCTTC